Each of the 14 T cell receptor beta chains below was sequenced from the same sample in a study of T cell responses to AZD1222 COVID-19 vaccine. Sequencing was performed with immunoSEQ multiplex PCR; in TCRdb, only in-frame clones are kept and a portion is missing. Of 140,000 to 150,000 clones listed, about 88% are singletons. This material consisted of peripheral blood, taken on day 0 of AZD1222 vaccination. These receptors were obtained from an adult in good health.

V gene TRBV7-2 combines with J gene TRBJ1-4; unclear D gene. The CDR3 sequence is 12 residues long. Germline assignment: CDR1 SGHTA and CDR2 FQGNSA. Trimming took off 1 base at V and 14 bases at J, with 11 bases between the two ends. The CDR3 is CASSLVPGSLFF. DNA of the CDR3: TGTGCCAGCAGCTTAGTTCCAGGTTCCCTGTTTTTT.

The CDR3, as DNA: TGTGCCAGCAGCTCCCAGGGCCAGATGAACACTGAAGCTTTCTTT. Translation: CASSSQGQMNTEAFF. The chain is built from TRBV7-3 and TRBJ1-1, with D possibly being TRBD1 (5 bases). The CDR3 has 15 residues. V was shortened by 4 bases and J by 0 bases, with 12 bases between the two germline ends. Germline CDR1 is SGHTA and CDR2 is FQGTGA.

The CDR3 region is CASSLGGSGRRGEQFF. DNA of the CDR3: TGTGCCAGCAGTTTGGGCGGAAGCGGGAGACGAGGTGAGCAGTTCTTC. The chain employs TRBV28 and TRBJ2-1; 8 bases agree with TRBD2. Losses at the gene ends were 3 bases for V and 9 bases for J; bases not matched to a gene: 13. The CDR3 covers 16 residues. Germline CDR1 is MDHEN and CDR2 is SYDVKM.

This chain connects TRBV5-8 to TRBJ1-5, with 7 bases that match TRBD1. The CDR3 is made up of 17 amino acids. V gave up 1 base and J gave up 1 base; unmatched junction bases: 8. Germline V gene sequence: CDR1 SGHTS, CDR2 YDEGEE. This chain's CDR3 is CASSLYDRARSNQPQHF. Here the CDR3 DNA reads TGTGCCAGCAGCTTGTACGACAGGGCTCGAAGCAATCAGCCCCAGCATTTT.

The CDR3 DNA reads TGTGCCAGTACCCAACTCGTGGCAGGCACTGAAGCTTTCTTT. Amino acid sequence: CASTQLVAGTEAFF. V gene TRBV19 combines with J gene TRBJ1-1; no definite D call. The CDR3 sequence is 14 residues long. Trimming took off 7 bases at V and 4 bases at J, with 16 bases between the two ends. Germline CDR1 reads LNHDA; CDR2 reads SQIVND (reference sequence).

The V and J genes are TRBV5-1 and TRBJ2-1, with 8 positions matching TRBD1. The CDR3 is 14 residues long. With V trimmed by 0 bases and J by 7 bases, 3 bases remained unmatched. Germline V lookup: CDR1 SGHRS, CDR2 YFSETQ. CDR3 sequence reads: CASSLDRGTNEQFF. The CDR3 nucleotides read TGCGCCAGCAGCTTGGACAGGGGGACGAATGAGCAGTTCTTC.

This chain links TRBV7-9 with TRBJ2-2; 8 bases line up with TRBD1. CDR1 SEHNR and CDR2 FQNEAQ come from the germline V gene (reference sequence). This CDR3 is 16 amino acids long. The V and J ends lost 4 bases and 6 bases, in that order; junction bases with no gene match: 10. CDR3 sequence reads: CASSSVGGQEAGELFF. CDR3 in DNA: TGTGCCAGCAGCTCGGTTGGGGGACAGGAGGCCGGGGAGCTGTTTTTT.

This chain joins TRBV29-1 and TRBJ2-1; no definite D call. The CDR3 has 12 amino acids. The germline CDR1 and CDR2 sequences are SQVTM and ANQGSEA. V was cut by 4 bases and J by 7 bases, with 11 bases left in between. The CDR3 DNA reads TGCAGCGTTGTTATTTCTGGAAATGAGCAGTTCTTC. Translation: CSVVISGNEQFF.

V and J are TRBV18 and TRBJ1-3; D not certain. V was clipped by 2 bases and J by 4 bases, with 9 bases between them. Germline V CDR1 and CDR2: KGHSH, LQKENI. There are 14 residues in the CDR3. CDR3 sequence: CASSPGSLGNTIYF. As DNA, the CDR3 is TGTGCCAGCTCACCAGGGAGTCTCGGAAACACCATATATTTT.

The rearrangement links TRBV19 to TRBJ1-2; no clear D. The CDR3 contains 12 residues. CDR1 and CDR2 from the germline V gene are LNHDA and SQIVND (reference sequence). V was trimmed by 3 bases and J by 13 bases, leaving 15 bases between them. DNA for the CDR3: TGTGCCAGTAGTATTATAATGGGATCTCTCACCTTC. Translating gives CASSIIMGSLTF.

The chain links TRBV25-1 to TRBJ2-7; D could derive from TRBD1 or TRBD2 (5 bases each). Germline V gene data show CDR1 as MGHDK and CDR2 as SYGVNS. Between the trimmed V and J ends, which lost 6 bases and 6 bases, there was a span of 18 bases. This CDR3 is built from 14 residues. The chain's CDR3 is CASSRAGSDGEQYF. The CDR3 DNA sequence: TGTGCCAGCAGCCGGGCAGGGAGTGATGGCGAGCAGTACTTC.

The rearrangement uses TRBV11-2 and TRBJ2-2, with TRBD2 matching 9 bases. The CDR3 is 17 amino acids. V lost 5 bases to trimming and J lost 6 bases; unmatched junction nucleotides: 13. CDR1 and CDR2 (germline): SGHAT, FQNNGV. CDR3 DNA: TGTGCCAGCAGCAAGGGGGGAGCGGGAGGTTTCCCCGGGGAGCTGTTTTTT. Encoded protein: CASSKGGAGGFPGELFF. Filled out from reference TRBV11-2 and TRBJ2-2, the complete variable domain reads EAGVAQSPRYKIIEKRQSVAFWCNPISGHATLYWYQQILGQGPKLLIQFQNNGVVDDSQLPKDRFSAERLKGVDSTLKIQPAKLEDSAVYLCASSKGGAGGFPGELFFGEGSRLTVL.

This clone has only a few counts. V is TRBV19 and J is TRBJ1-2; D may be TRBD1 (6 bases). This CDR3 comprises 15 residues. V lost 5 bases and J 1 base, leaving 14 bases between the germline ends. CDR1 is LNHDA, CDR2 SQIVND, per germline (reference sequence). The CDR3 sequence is CASSLKTGNNYGYTF. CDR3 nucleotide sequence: TGTGCCAGTAGTCTTAAGACAGGAAATAACTATGGCTACACCTTC.

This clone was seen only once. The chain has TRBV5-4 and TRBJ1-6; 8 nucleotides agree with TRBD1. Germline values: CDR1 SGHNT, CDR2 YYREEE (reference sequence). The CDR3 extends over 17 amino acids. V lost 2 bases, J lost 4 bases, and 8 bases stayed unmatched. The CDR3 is CASSLFGQGGYNSPLHF. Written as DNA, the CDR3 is TGTGCCAGCAGCTTATTCGGACAGGGAGGGTATAATTCACCCCTCCACTTT.